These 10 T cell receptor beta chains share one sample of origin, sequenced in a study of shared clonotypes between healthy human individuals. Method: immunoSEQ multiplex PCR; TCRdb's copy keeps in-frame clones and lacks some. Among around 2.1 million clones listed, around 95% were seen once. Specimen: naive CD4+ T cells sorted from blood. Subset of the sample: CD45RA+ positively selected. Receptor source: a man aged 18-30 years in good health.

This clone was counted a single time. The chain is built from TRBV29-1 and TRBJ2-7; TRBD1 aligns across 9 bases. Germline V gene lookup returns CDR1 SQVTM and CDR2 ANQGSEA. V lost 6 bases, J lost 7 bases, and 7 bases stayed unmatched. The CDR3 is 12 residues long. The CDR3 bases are TGCAGCGTCTGGGACAGGGAGAGTGAGCAGTACTTC. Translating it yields CSVWDRESEQYF.

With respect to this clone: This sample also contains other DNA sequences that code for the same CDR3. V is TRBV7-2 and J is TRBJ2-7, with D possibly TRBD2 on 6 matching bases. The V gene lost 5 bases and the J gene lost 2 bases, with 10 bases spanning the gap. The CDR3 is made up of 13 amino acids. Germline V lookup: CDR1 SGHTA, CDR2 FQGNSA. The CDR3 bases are TGTGCCAGCAGCCCGGGACTGACCTACGAGCAGTACTTC. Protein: CASSPGLTYEQYF.

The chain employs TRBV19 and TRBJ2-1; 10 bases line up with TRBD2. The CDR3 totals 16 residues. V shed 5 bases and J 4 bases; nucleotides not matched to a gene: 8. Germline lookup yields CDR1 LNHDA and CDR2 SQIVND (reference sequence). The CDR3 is CASSPRTSGAYNEQFF. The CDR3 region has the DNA TGTGCCAGTAGTCCCCGGACTAGCGGAGCTTACAATGAGCAGTTCTTC.

This chain's CDR3 is CASSSQGAQPYEQYF. As DNA, the CDR3 is TGTGCCAGTAGTTCCCAGGGGGCGCAGCCCTACGAGCAGTACTTC. The chain carries TRBV19 and TRBJ2-7, with 8 nucleotides matching TRBD1. The germline gives CDR1 LNHDA, CDR2 SQIVND (reference sequence). With V trimmed by 5 bases and J by 2 bases, 8 bases remained unmatched. The CDR3 consists of 15 residues.

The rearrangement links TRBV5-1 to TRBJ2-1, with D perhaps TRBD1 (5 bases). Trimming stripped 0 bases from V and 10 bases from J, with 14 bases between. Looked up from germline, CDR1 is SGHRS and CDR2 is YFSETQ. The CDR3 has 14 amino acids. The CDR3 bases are TGCGCCAGCAGCTTGGCCATTAGTGGGGCCGAGCAGTTCTTC. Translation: CASSLAISGAEQFF.

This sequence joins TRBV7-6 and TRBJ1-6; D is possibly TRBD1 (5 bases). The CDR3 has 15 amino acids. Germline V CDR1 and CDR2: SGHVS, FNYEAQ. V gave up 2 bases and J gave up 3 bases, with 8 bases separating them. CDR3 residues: CASSLQTDYNSPLHF. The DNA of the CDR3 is TGTGCCAGCAGCTTACAGACAGACTATAATTCACCCCTCCACTTT. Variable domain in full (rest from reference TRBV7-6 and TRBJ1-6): GAGVSQSPRYKVTKRGQDVALRCDPISGHVSLYWYRQALGQGPEFLTYFNYEAQQDKSGLPNDRFSAERPEGSISTLTIQRTEQRDSAMYRCASSLQTDYNSPLHFGNGTRLTVT.

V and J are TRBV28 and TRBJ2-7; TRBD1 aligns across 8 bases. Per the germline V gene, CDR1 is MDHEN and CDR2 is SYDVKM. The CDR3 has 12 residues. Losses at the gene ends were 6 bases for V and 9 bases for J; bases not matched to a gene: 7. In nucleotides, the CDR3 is TGTGCCAGCAGAACTCAGGGGGCCGGGCAGTACTTC. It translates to CASRTQGAGQYF.

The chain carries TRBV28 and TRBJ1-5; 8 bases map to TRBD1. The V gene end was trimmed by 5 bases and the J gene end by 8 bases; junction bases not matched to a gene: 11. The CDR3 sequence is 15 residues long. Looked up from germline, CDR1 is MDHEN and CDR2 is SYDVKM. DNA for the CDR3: TGTGCCAGCAGTATTTACAGGGGGTTTGGAGAGCCCCAGCATTTT. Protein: CASSIYRGFGEPQHF.

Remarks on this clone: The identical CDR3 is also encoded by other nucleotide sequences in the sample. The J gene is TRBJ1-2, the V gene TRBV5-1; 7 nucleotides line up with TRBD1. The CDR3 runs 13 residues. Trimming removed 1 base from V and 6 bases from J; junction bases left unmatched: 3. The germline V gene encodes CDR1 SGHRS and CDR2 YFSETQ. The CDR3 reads CASSLRQGDGYTF. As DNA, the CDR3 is TGCGCCAGCAGCTTGCGCCAGGGGGATGGCTACACCTTC. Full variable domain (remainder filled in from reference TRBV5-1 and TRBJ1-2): KAGVTQTPRYLIKTRGQQVTLSCSPISGHRSVSWYQQTPGQGLQFLFEYFSETQRNKGNFPGRFSGRQFSNSRSEMNVSTLELGDSALYLCASSLRQGDGYTFGSGTRLTVV.

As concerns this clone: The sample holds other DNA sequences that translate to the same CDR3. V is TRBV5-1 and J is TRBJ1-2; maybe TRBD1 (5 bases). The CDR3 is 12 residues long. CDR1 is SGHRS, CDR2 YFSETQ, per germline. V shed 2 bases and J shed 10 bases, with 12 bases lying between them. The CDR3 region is CASSFGQGDYTF. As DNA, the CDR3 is TGCGCCAGCAGCTTCGGCCAGGGAGACTACACCTTC.